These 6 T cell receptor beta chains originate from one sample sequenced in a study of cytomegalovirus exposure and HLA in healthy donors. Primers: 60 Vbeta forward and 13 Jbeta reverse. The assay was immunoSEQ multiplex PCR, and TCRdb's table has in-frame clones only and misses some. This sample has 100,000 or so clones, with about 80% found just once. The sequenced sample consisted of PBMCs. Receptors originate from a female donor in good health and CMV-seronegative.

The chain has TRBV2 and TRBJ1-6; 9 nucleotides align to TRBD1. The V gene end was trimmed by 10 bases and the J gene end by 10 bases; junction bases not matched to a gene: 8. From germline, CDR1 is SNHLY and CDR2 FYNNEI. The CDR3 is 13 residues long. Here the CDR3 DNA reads TGTGCCACACAGGGACAGGGAAACTCACCCCTCCACTTT. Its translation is CATQGQGNSPLHF.

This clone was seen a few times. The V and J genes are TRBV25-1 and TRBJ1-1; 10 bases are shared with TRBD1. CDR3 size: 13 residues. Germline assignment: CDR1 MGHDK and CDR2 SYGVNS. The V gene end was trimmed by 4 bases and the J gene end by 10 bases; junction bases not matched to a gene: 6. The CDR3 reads CASSVTGGRRAFF. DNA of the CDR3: TGTGCCAGCAGTGTGACAGGGGGCCGGCGAGCTTTCTTT.

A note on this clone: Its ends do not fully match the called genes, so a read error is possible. The CDR3 sequence is CASSLESYNSPPHF. For the CDR3, the DNA is TGCGCCAGCAGCTTGGAATCCTATAATTCACCCCCCCACTTT. The rearrangement joins TRBV5-1 to TRBJ1-6; D unresolved. Per the germline V gene, CDR1 is SGHRS and CDR2 is YFSETQ. The CDR3 is made up of 14 amino acids.

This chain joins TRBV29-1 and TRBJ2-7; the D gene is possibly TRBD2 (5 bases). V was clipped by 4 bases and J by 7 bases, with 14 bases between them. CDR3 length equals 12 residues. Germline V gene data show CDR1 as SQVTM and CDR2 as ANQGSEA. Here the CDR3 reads CSVVRGVREQYF. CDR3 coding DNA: TGCAGCGTTGTCCGGGGTGTAAGGGAGCAGTACTTC.

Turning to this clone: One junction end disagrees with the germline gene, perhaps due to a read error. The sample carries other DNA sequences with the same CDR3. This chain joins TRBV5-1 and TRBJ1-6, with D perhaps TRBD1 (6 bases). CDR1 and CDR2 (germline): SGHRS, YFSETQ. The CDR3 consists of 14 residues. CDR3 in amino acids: CASSLSGVNSPLHF. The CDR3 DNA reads TGCGCCAGCAGCTTGTCAGGGGTGAATTCCCCCCTCCACTTT.

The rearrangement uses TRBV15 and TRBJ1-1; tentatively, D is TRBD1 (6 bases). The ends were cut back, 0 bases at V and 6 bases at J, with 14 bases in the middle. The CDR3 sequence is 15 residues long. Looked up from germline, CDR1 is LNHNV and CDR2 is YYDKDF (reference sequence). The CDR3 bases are TGTGCCACCAGCAGAGATCCAGGGGATGTCGCTGAAGCTTTCTTT. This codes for CATSRDPGDVAEAFF.